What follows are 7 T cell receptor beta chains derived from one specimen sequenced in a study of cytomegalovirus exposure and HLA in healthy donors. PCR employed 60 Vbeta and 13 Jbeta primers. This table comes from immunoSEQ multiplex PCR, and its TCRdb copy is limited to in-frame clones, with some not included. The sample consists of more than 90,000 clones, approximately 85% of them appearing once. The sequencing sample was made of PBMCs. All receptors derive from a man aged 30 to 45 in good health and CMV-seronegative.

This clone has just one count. The chain's CDR3 is CASSLGSRSQETQYF. CDR3 DNA: TGTGCCAGCAGCTTAGGAAGTAGGAGTCAAGAGACCCAGTACTTC. The rearrangement links TRBV7-9 to TRBJ2-5; D call uncertain. Between the trimmed V and J ends, which lost 1 base and 2 bases, there was a span of 11 bases. The germline gives CDR1 SEHNR, CDR2 FQNEAQ (reference sequence). This CDR3 region has 15 residues.

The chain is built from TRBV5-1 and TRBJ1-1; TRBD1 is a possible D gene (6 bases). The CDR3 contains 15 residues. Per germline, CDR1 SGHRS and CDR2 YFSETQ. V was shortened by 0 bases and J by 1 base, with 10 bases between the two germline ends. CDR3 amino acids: CASSLEVRGNTEAFF. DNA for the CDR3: TGCGCCAGCAGCTTGGAAGTCAGGGGGAACACTGAAGCTTTCTTT. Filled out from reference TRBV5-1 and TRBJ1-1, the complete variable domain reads KAGVTQTPRYLIKTRGQQVTLSCSPISGHRSVSWYQQTPGQGLQFLFEYFSETQRNKGNFPGRFSGRQFSNSRSEMNVSTLELGDSALYLCASSLEVRGNTEAFFGQGTRLTVV.

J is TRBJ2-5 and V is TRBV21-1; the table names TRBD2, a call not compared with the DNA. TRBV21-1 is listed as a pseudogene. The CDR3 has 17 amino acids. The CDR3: CASSYSLGGDLQETQYF. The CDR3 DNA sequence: TGTGCCAGCAGCTACAGTCTTGGTGGGGACTTGCAAGAGACCCAGTACTTC.

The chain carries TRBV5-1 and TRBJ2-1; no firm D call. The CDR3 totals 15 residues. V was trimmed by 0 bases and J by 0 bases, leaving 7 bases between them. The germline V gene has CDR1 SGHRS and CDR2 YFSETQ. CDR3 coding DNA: TGCGCCAGCAGCTTGGACTTAAGCTCCTACAATGAGCAGTTCTTC. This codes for CASSLDLSSYNEQFF. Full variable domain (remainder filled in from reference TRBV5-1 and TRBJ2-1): KAGVTQTPRYLIKTRGQQVTLSCSPISGHRSVSWYQQTPGQGLQFLFEYFSETQRNKGNFPGRFSGRQFSNSRSEMNVSTLELGDSALYLCASSLDLSSYNEQFFGPGTRLTVL.

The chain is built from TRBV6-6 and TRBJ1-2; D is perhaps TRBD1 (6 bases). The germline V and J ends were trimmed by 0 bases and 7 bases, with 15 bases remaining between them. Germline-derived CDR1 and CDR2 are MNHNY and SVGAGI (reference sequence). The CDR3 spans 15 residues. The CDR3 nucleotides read TGTGCCAGCAGTTACTCGTTGGCGGGGGCGCCTGGCTACACCTTC. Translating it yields CASSYSLAGAPGYTF.

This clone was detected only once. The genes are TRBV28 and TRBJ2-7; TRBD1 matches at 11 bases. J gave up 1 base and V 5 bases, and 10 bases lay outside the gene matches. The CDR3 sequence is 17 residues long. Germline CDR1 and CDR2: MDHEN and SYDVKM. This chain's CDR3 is CASSPGQGVLNSYEQYF. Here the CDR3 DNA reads TGTGCCAGCAGTCCGGGACAGGGGGTCCTTAATTCCTACGAGCAGTACTTC.

CDR3 in amino acids: CASSLGDTMQYF. CDR3 in DNA: TGTGCCAGCAGCTTAGGGGACACAATGCAGTATTTT. The chain joins TRBV7-2 to TRBJ2-3, with D possibly being TRBD1 (6 bases). The germline gives CDR1 SGHTA, CDR2 FQGNSA. The CDR3 is 12 amino acids. V lost 1 base and J 11 bases, leaving 10 bases between the germline ends.